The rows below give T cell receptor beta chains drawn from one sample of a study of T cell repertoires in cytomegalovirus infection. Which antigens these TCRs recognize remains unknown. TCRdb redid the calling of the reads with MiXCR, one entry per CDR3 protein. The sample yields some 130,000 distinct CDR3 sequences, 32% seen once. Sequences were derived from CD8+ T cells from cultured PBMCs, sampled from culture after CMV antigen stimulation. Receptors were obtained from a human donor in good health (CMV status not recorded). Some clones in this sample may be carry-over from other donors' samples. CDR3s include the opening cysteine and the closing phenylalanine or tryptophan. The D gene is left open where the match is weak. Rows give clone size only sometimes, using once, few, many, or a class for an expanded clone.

CDR3 protein: CASSAPGTSGGAGELFF; CDR3 DNA: TGTGCCAGCAGCGCCCCCGGGACTAGCGGGGGTGCCGGGGAGCTGTTTTTT; D gene: TRBD2; J gene: TRBJ2-2; clone size: many; V gene: TRBV7-6
CDR3 protein: CASSPGPYSGANVLTF; CDR3 DNA: TGTGCCAGCAGTCCGGGTCCCTACTCTGGGGCCAACGTCCTGACTTTC; D gene: NA; J gene: TRBJ2-6; clone size: NA; V gene: TRBV28
CDR3 protein: CASSTTGGLDQPQHF; CDR3 DNA: TGTGCCAGCAGCACGACAGGGGGCCTCGATCAGCCCCAGCATTTT; D gene: TRBD1; J gene: TRBJ1-5; clone size: NA; V gene: TRBV7-8
CDR3 protein: CATHGGNSYEQYF; CDR3 DNA: TGTGCCACCCATGGAGGGAACTCCTACGAGCAGTACTTC; D gene: NA; J gene: TRBJ2-7; clone size: NA; V gene: TRBV6-1
CDR3 protein: CASSERAGLTYEQYF; CDR3 DNA: TGTGCCAGCAGTGAGCGGGCAGGCCTGACCTACGAGCAGTACTTC; D gene: NA; J gene: TRBJ2-7; clone size: NA; V gene: TRBV2
CDR3 protein: CASTPGGANTGELFF; CDR3 DNA: TGTGCCAGCACCCCAGGCGGGGCGAACACCGGGGAGCTGTTTTTT; D gene: NA; J gene: TRBJ2-2; clone size: many; V gene: TRBV27
CDR3 protein: CASSLPFGEPNEKLFF; CDR3 DNA: TGTGCCAGCAGCTTACCCTTCGGGGAGCCTAATGAAAAACTGTTTTTT; D gene: NA; J gene: TRBJ1-4; clone size: NA; V gene: TRBV7-9
CDR3 protein: CAIRDDSDEAFF; CDR3 DNA: TGTGCCATCAGGGATGACAGTGATGAAGCTTTCTTT; D gene: NA; J gene: TRBJ1-1; clone size: NA; V gene: TRBV10-3
CDR3 protein: CASSLGTGSDEKLFF; CDR3 DNA: TGTGCCAGCAGTCTGGGGACGGGGTCGGATGAAAAACTGTTTTTT; D gene: NA; J gene: TRBJ1-4; clone size: NA; V gene: TRBV28
CDR3 protein: CASSQDRDGYTF; CDR3 DNA: TGTGCCAGCAGCCAAGACAGAGATGGCTACACCTTC; D gene: NA; J gene: TRBJ1-2; clone size: many; V gene: TRBV7-9
CDR3 protein: CASSPVGASTDTQYF; CDR3 DNA: TGTGCCAGCAGCCCAGTTGGGGCGTCCACAGATACGCAGTATTTT; D gene: NA; J gene: TRBJ2-3; clone size: NA; V gene: TRBV13
CDR3 protein: CASSYSDRVDQPQHF; CDR3 DNA: TGTGCCAGCAGTTACTCGGACAGGGTGGATCAGCCCCAGCATTTT; D gene: TRBD1; J gene: TRBJ1-5; clone size: few; V gene: TRBV6-5
CDR3 protein: CASSVGGPPYNEQFF; CDR3 DNA: TGTGCCAGTAGTGTGGGGGGTCCCCCCTATAATGAGCAGTTCTTC; D gene: NA; J gene: TRBJ2-1; clone size: NA; V gene: TRBV19
CDR3 protein: CASSHVWGDSTDTQYF; CDR3 DNA: TGTGCCAGCAGCCATGTCTGGGGGGATAGCACAGATACGCAGTATTTT; D gene: NA; J gene: TRBJ2-3; clone size: NA; V gene: TRBV14
CDR3 protein: CASSLSTGGPDEQYF; CDR3 DNA: TGTGCCAGCAGTTTATCGACGGGGGGTCCCGACGAGCAGTACTTC; D gene: TRBD2; J gene: TRBJ2-7; clone size: few; V gene: TRBV27
CDR3 protein: CARSRSGSYGYTF; CDR3 DNA: TGTGCCAGATCTAGGTCTGGGAGCTATGGCTACACCTTC; D gene: NA; J gene: TRBJ1-2; clone size: NA; V gene: TRBV12-3/TRBV12-4
CDR3 protein: CASSSTFREETQYF; CDR3 DNA: TGTGCCAGCAGTTCTACATTTAGAGAAGAGACCCAGTACTTC; D gene: NA; J gene: TRBJ2-5; clone size: NA; V gene: TRBV6-1
CDR3 protein: CASNGVGELFF; CDR3 DNA: TGTGCCAGCAACGGCGTCGGGGAGCTGTTTTTT; D gene: NA; J gene: TRBJ2-2; clone size: NA; V gene: TRBV9
CDR3 protein: CASSLAGGGPRGEYEQYF; CDR3 DNA: TGTGCCAGCAGCTTAGCGGGGGGGGGACCCAGGGGCGAATACGAGCAGTACTTC; D gene: NA; J gene: TRBJ2-7; clone size: few; V gene: TRBV7-9
CDR3 protein: CAAGGEEKLFF; CDR3 DNA: TGTGCCGCGGGGGGCGAGGAAAAACTGTTTTTT; D gene: NA; J gene: TRBJ1-4; clone size: NA; V gene: TRBV7-9